This T cell receptor beta chain was sequenced during a study of Graves' ophthalmopathy and Graves' hyperthyroidism. Whole-study findings and limits: Detected in blood as well were most expanded thyroid clonotypes with frequency above 0.001.

As the template, RNA transcripts were used to amplify TCR beta CDR3 regions. HTBI primers were employed in first-round RT-PCR, then a second-round multiplex PCR followed. One entry per CDR3 protein, called by TCRdb with MiXCR from the multiplex PCR reads. The table lists 400,000 to 450,000 distinct CDR3 sequences, around a fifth of them singletons. This clonotype was seen ten or more times. Its antigen is unknown. CDR3 size: 14 residues. Trimming removed 6 bases from V and 4 bases from J; junction bases left unmatched: 7. Germline lookup yields CDR1 MNHNS and CDR2 SASEGT. Ophthalmopathy not arising within 18 months of follow-up defined hyperthyroidism as stable. Someone took the PBMCs out of roughly 10 ml of fresh peripheral blood.

Sample: peripheral blood. V gene TRBV6-1 combines with J gene TRBJ2-7, with 9 positions matching TRBD1. This receptor was identified in a woman aged 18-30 years with stable Graves' hyperthyroidism. CDR3 sequence (DNA): TGTGCCAGCAGGGATTCGGGACAGGGTTACGAGCAGTACTTC. It codes for CASRDSGQGYEQYF.